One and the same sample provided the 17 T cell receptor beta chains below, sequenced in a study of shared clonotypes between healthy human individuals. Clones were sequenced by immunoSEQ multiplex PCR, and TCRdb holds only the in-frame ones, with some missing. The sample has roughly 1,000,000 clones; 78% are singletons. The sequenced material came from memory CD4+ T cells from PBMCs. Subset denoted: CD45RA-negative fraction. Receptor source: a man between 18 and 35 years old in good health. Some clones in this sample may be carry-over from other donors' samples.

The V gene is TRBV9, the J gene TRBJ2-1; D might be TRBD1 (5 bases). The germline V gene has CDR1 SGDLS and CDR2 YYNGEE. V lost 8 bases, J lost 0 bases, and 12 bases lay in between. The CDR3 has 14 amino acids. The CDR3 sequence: CASSQESSYNEQFF. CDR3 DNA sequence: TGTGCCAGTTCACAGGAGAGCTCCTACAATGAGCAGTTCTTC.

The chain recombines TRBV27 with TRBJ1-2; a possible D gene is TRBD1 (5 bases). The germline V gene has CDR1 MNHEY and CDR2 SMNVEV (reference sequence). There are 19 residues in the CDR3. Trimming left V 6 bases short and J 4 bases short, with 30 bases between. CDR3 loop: CASRTLRGKLISSLYGYTF. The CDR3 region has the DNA TGTGCCAGCAGAACCCTTCGGGGGAAACTGATATCTTCCCTCTATGGCTACACCTTC.

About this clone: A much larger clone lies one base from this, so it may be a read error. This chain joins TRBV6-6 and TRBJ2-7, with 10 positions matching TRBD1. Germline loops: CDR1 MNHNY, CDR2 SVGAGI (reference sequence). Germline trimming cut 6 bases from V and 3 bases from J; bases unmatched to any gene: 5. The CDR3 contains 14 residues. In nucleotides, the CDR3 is TGTGCCAGCAGCTACCGGGACAGGGGCTACGAGCAGTACTTC. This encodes CASSYRDRGYEQYF.

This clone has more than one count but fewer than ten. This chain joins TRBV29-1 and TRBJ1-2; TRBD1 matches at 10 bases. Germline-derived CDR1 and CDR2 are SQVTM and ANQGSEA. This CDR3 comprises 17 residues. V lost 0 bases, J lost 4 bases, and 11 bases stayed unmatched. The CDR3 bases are TGCAGCGTTGAAGAAAGGCTGGACAGGGGGAGGCTCTATGGCTACACCTTC. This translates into CSVEERLDRGRLYGYTF.

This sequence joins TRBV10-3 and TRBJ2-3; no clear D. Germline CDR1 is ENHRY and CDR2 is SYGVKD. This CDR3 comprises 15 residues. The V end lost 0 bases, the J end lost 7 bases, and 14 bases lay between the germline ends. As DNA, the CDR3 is TGTGCCATCAGTGAGTCGGTAGACGGGTCCTATACGCAGTATTTT. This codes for CAISESVDGSYTQYF.

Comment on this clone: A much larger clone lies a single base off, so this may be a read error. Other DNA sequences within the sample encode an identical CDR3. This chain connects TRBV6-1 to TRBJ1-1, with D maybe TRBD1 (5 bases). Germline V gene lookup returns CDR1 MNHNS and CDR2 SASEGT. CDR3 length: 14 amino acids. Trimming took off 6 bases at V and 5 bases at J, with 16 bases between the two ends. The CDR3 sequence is CASSDGTGKTEAFF. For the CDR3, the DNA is TGTGCCAGCAGCGACGGGACGGGGAAGACTGAAGCTTTCTTT.

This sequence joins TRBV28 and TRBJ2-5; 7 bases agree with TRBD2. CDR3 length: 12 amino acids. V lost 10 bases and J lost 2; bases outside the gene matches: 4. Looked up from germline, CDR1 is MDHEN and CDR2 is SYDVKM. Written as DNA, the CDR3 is TGTGCCACCAGCGGGGCACAAGAGACCCAGTACTTC. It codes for CATSGAQETQYF.

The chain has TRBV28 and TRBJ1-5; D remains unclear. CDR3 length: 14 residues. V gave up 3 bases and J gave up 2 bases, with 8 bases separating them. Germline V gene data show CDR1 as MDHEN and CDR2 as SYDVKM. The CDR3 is CASSFVSGNQPQHF. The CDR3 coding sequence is TGTGCCAGCAGTTTCGTCAGTGGCAATCAGCCCCAGCATTTT.

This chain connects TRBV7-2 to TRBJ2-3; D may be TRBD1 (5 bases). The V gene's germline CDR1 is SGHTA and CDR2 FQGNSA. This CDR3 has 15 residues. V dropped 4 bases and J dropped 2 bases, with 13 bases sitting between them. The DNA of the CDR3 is TGTGCCAGCAGCTCCCTTCTGGGGCCCACAGATACGCAGTATTTT. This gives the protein CASSSLLGPTDTQYF.

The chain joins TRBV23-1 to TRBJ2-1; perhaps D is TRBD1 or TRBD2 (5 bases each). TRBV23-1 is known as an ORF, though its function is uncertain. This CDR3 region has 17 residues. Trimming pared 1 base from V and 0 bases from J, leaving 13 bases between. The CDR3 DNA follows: TGCGCCAGCAGTCAATGGGACGGGAAGAGCTCCTACAATGAGCAGTTCTTC. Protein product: CASSQWDGKSSYNEQFF.

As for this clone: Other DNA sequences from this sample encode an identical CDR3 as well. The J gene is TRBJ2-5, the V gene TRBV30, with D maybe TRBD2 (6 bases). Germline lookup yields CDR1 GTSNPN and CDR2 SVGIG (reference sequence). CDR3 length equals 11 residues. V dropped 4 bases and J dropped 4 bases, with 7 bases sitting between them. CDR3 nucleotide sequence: TGTGCCTGGACCGGGGGAGAGACCCAGTACTTC. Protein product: CAWTGGETQYF.

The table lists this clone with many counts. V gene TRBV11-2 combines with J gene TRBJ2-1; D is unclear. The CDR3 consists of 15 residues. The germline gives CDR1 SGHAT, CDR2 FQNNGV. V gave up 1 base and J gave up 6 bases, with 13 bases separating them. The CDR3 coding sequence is TGTGCCAGCAGCTTAGCTAGACTGGCTGCCAATGAGCAGTTCTTC. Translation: CASSLARLAANEQFF.

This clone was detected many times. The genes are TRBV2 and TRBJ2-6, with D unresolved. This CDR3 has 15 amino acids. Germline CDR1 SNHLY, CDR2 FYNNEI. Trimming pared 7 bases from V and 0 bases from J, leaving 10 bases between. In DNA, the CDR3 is TGTGCCAGCACGTGGGGAAGCTCTGGGGCCAACGTCCTGACTTTC. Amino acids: CASTWGSSGANVLTF. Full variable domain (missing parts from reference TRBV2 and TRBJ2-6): EPEVTQTPSHQVTQMGQEVILRCVPISNHLYFYWYRQILGQKVEFLVSFYNNEISEKSEIFDDQFSVERPDGSNFTLKIRSTKLEDSAMYFCASTWGSSGANVLTFGAGSRLTVL.

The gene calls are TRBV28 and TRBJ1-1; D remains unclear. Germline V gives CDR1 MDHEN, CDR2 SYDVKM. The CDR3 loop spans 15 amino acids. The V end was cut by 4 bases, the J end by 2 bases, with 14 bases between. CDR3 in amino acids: CASSSRVRFNTEAFF. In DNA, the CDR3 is TGTGCCAGCAGTTCGCGGGTCAGATTTAACACTGAAGCTTTCTTT.

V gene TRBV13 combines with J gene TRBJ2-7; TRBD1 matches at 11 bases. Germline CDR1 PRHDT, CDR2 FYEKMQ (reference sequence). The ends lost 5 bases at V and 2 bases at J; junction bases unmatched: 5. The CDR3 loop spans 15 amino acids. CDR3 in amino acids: CASSRTGGTPYEQYF. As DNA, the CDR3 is TGTGCCAGCAGCCGGACAGGGGGCACCCCCTACGAGCAGTACTTC.

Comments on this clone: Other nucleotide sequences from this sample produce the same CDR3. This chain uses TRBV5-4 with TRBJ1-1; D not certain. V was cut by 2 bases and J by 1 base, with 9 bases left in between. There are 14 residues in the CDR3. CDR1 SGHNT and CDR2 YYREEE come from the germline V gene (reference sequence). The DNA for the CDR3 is TGTGCCAGCAGCTTATCACAGTCGAACACTGAAGCTTTCTTT. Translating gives CASSLSQSNTEAFF.

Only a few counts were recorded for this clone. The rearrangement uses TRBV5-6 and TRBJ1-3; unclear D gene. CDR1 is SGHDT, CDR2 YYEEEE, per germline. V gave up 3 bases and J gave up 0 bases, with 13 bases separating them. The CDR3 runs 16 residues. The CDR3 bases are TGTGCCAGCAGCTCCGGACGGACTAACTCTGGAAACACCATATATTTT. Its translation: CASSSGRTNSGNTIYF.